Listed here is a single T cell receptor beta chain. This entry belongs to a study of blood T cell repertoires in COVID-19. Study details: Sites in the United States, Italy and Spain provided acute and convalescent COVID-19 samples. Nucleic acid was either cDNA or gDNA, and it came from T cells, B-cell-depleted T cells, or PBMCs.

Authors' analysis steps: How many nucleated cells were present was estimated from reference gene primer amplification. Only in-frame clones appear in the TCRdb table, and some are missing; sequencing was by immunoSEQ multiplex PCR. From that table come the V and J calls and clone size; the DNA was used to work out D and trimming. Of approximately 180,000 clones in the sample, around 85% were seen once. In germline, CDR1 is SEHNR, CDR2 FQNEAQ (reference sequence). The CDR3 has 14 amino acids. The V gene end was trimmed by 3 bases and the J gene end by 8 bases; junction bases not matched to a gene: 6. The TCR originated in a human donor with active or convalescent COVID-19. The donor label of this sample is uncertain. The V and J genes are TRBV7-9 and TRBJ1-4, with 7 bases lining up with TRBD1. Sequencing was done on a sample of peripheral blood. The DNA of the CDR3 is TGTGCCAGCAGCTTTACAGGGGAACTGGAAAAACTGTTTTTT. Its protein product is CASSFTGELEKLFF.